A single sample gave rise to the 26 T cell receptor beta chains below, sequenced in a study of T cell repertoires in cytomegalovirus infection. Using its own MiXCR run on the reads, TCRdb lists one record per CDR3 protein. The sample lists approximately 190,000 distinct CDR3 sequences; 28% were seen once. What was sequenced was PBMCs. Source of these receptors: a human donor in good health (CMV status not recorded). Some clones in this sample may be carry-over from other donors' samples.

This clonotype was detected a few times. The V call is TRBV19, the J call TRBJ1-5; TRBD1 matches 8 bases. The CDR3 is 16 residues long. V trimming: 5 bases; J trimming: 1 base; junction bases outside the gene matches: 7. CDR1 is LNHDA, CDR2 SQIVND, per germline (reference sequence). This chain's CDR3 is CASSAPGQESNQPQHF. The DNA for the CDR3 is TGTGCCAGTAGTGCCCCGGGACAGGAAAGCAATCAGCCCCAGCATTTT.

The chain recombines TRBV20-1 with TRBJ1-6, with 7 bases fitting TRBD1. CDR1 is DFQATT, CDR2 SNEGSKA, per germline (reference sequence). CDR3 length: 13 amino acids. The V and J ends lost 5 bases and 9 bases, in that order; junction bases with no gene match: 7. The CDR3 bases are TGCAGTGCTGTCCGAGGGGGCCCTTCACCCCTCCACTTT. Its protein product is CSAVRGGPSPLHF.

This clonotype was found once. The V call is TRBV20-1, the J call TRBJ2-7, with TRBD2 identical over 12 bases. Trimming at V came to 6 bases and at J to 2 bases, leaving 2 bases not matched to a gene. The germline V gene has CDR1 DFQATT and CDR2 SNEGSKA (reference sequence). The CDR3 is 13 residues long. Here the CDR3 DNA reads TGCAGTGCCCTAGCGGGGGGGACCTACGAGCAGTACTTC. Its translation is CSALAGGTYEQYF.

The rearrangement joins TRBV20-1 to TRBJ1-2, with D uncertain. Trimming removed 5 bases from V and 4 bases from J, with 14 bases in between. The CDR3 is 13 residues long. Germline-derived CDR1 and CDR2 are DFQATT and SNEGSKA (reference sequence). The CDR3: CSAAGPTIYGYTF. The CDR3 DNA sequence: TGCAGTGCTGCCGGGCCGACGATCTATGGCTACACCTTC.

With regard to this clonotype: The CDR3 does not end in the conserved phenylalanine or tryptophan, so this is likely a read error. The J gene is TRBJ1-1, the V gene TRBV2, with D maybe TRBD1 (6 bases). There are 13 residues in the CDR3. The germline V gene has CDR1 SNHLY and CDR2 FYNNEI. Trimming removed 11 bases at V and 3 bases at J, with 16 bases between. The DNA for the CDR3 is TGTGCCCGCCGGGACACTGTGTACACTGAAGCTTTCTTA. Amino acid sequence: CARRDTVYTEAFL.

The gene calls are TRBV6-5 and TRBJ2-2; 11 bases line up with TRBD1. The CDR3 extends over 14 amino acids. V lost 10 bases and J lost 4; bases outside the gene matches: 5. Per germline, CDR1 MNHEY and CDR2 SVGAGI. CDR3 bases: TGTGCCACCTTGGGGACAGGGGGCACCGGGGAGCTGTTTTTT. Its translation: CATLGTGGTGELFF.

Many counts were recorded for this clonotype. This rearrangement joins TRBV7-2 to TRBJ2-7; D gene uncertain. Germline CDR1 is SGHTA and CDR2 is FQGNSA. The CDR3 has 14 residues. The germline V and J ends were trimmed by 6 bases and 0 bases, with 12 bases remaining between them. The CDR3 coding sequence is TGTGCCAGCAGTCGAGACGGATACTCCTACGAGCAGTACTTC. As protein: CASSRDGYSYEQYF. Full variable domain (missing parts from reference TRBV7-2 and TRBJ2-7): GAGVSQSPSNKVTEKGKDVELRCDPISGHTALYWYRQSLGQGLEFLIYFQGNSAPDKSGLPSDRFSAERTGGSVSTLTIQRTQQEDSAVYLCASSRDGYSYEQYFGPGTRLTVT.

The J gene is TRBJ1-1, the V gene TRBV6-4, with D unresolved. The V gene's germline CDR1 is MRHNA and CDR2 SNTAGT. Between the trimmed V and J ends, which lost 0 bases and 1 base, there was a span of 6 bases. CDR3 length: 14 residues. The CDR3 region has the DNA TGTGCCAGCAGTGACTCGAACAGGAACACTGAAGCTTTCTTT. This gives the protein CASSDSNRNTEAFF.

With respect to this clonotype: One base away lies a much larger clone, so this may be a sequencing read error. The chain recombines TRBV7-2 with TRBJ2-2; 8 bases match TRBD1. Germline CDR1 and CDR2: SGHTA and FQGNSA. The CDR3 is 14 amino acids. V shed 10 bases and J 4 bases; nucleotides not matched to a gene: 8. The CDR3: CATTKTGATGELFF. CDR3 sequence (DNA): TGTGCCACCACCAAGACAGGGGCCACCGGGGAGCTGTTTTTT.

The rearrangement uses TRBV7-9 and TRBJ1-5; D remains ambiguous. V dropped 8 bases and J dropped 1 base, with 18 bases sitting between them. Per the germline V gene, CDR1 is SEHNR and CDR2 is FQNEAQ (reference sequence). The CDR3 has 16 residues. The CDR3 DNA follows: TGTGCCAGCGCCTACCGGGCGGAGGGCAGCAATCAGCCCCAGCATTTT. Translated: CASAYRAEGSNQPQHF.

The genes are TRBV5-4 and TRBJ2-1; TRBD2 matches 9 bases. V dropped 4 bases and J dropped 5; count of bases not matched to a gene: 4. This CDR3 is built from 14 residues. Germline CDR1 is SGHNT and CDR2 is YYREEE (reference sequence). CDR3 residues: CASSAGGPHNEQFF. The CDR3 bases are TGTGCCAGCAGCGCGGGGGGGCCTCACAATGAGCAGTTCTTC.

The table lists this clonotype with a few counts. CDR3 DNA sequence: TGTGCCAGCAGTTTCCCGACAGACTACGAGCAGTACTTC. Protein: CASSFPTDYEQYF. The genes are TRBV6-6 and TRBJ2-7; D might be TRBD1 (5 bases). With 4 bases removed from V and 3 bases from J, the gap between germline ends came to 10 bases. CDR1 MNHNY and CDR2 SVGAGI come from the germline V gene (reference sequence). CDR3 size: 13 residues.

This clonotype has more than one count but fewer than ten. Written as DNA, the CDR3 is TGCGCCAGCAGCCCGGACAGGGTTCGGACCGGGGAGCTGTTTTTT. Residues: CASSPDRVRTGELFF. The chain uses TRBV5-1 and TRBJ2-2; 8 nucleotides agree with TRBD1. The length of the CDR3 is 15 residues. Germline CDR1 SGHRS, CDR2 YFSETQ. V was clipped by 4 bases and J by 5 bases; unmatched bases: 7.

About this clonotype: Compared with germline, one end of the junction differs, possibly owing to a read error. The chain uses TRBV7-9 and TRBJ1-2; the match to TRBD1 covers 7 bases. The CDR3 is 16 amino acids. Germline lookup yields CDR1 SEHNR and CDR2 FQNEAQ (reference sequence). The CDR3 nucleotides read TGTGCCAGCAGCTTAATACTACGGGACAGTAGAGGTGGCCACACCTTC. The encoded protein is CASSLILRDSRGGHTF.

This clonotype was counted a few times. The rearrangement joins TRBV7-9 to TRBJ2-1; D is unclear. The CDR3 length is 13 residues. Per the germline V gene, CDR1 is SEHNR and CDR2 is FQNEAQ (reference sequence). V was trimmed by 5 bases and J by 6 bases, leaving 11 bases between them. The CDR3 here is CASSPDWSNEQFF. CDR3 in DNA: TGTGCCAGCAGCCCAGACTGGAGCAATGAGCAGTTCTTC.

This clonotype was recorded a few times. The genes are TRBV12-3 or TRBV12-4 and TRBJ1-2, with D tentatively TRBD1 (6 bases). The ends were cut back, 3 bases at V and 7 bases at J, with 9 bases in the middle. The CDR3 is 12 residues long. The CDR3 nucleotides read TGTGCCAGCAGTTTGGGGGCACTTGGCTACACCTTC. Its translation is CASSLGALGYTF.

Points on this clonotype: Its ends do not fully match the called genes, so a read error is possible. The CDR3: CASSLNPLASNRPQHF. The CDR3 nucleotides are TGTGCCAGCAGCTTAAATCCGCTAGCTAGCAATCGGCCCCAGCATTTT. The chain combines TRBV7-3 with TRBJ1-5; D is unresolved. The CDR3 spans 16 residues. CDR1 is SGHTA and CDR2 is FQGTGA in the germline V gene. Full variable domain (remainder filled in from reference TRBV7-3 and TRBJ1-5): GAGVSQTPSNKVTEKGKYVELRCDPISGHTALYWYRQSLGQGPEFLIYFQGTGAADDSGLPNDRFFAVRPEGSVSTLKIQRTERGDSAVYLCASSLNPLASNRPQHFGDGTRLSIL.

The rearrangement links TRBV6-5 to TRBJ1-6, with a possible D match to TRBD1 (5 bases). The CDR3 sequence is 14 residues long. Germline V gives CDR1 MNHEY, CDR2 SVGAGI. V was pared by 4 bases and J by 4 bases, with 8 bases between. The CDR3 sequence is CASSSAGYNSPLHF. As DNA, the CDR3 is TGTGCCAGCAGTTCTGCAGGGTATAATTCACCCCTCCACTTT.

This chain connects TRBV20-1 to TRBJ1-1; D unclear. This CDR3 comprises 13 residues. Trimming left V 3 bases short and J 0 bases short, with 8 bases between. The germline V gene encodes CDR1 DFQATT and CDR2 SNEGSKA (reference sequence). This CDR3 is CSARSIMNTEAFF. CDR3 nucleotide sequence: TGCAGTGCTAGGTCCATAATGAACACTGAAGCTTTCTTT.

This clonotype came up a few times. The rearrangement joins TRBV7-8 to TRBJ1-5; possible D gene TRBD1, 5 bases. CDR3 size: 16 residues. Trimming pared 0 bases from V and 4 bases from J, leaving 13 bases between. Germline V gene data show CDR1 as SGHVS and CDR2 as FQNEAQ. CDR3 amino acids: CASSLAVGRANQPQHF. DNA for the CDR3: TGTGCCAGCAGCTTAGCGGTCGGCAGGGCTAATCAGCCCCAGCATTTT.

The chain couples TRBV6-2 or TRBV6-3 to TRBJ2-7, with TRBD2 as a possible D gene (6 bases). CDR3 length: 15 amino acids. Germline V gene data show CDR1 as MNHEY and CDR2 as SVGEGT. The ends were cut back, 6 bases at V and 2 bases at J, with 17 bases in the middle. The CDR3 DNA reads as TGTGCCAGCAGGTACGCCCTAGCGCCGCCCTACGAGCAGTACTTC. This encodes CASRYALAPPYEQYF.

This chain links TRBV2 with TRBJ2-5, with 11 positions matching TRBD2. Germline V gene sequence: CDR1 SNHLY, CDR2 FYNNEI. There are 15 residues in the CDR3. The V gene end was trimmed by 6 bases and the J gene end by 5 bases; junction bases not matched to a gene: 8. The CDR3 reads CASRGASGGSETQYF. For the CDR3, the DNA is TGTGCCAGCAGGGGGGCTAGCGGGGGGTCGGAGACCCAGTACTTC.

This rearrangement joins TRBV6-6 to TRBJ2-3, with 14 nucleotides matching TRBD2. Trimming removed 6 bases from V and 5 bases from J; junction bases left unmatched: 4. Germline loops: CDR1 MNHNY, CDR2 SVGAGI (reference sequence). The CDR3 spans 15 residues. DNA of the CDR3: TGTGCCAGCAGCCGACTAGCGGGGGGGCTAGATACGCAGTATTTT. This sequence encodes CASSRLAGGLDTQYF.

This clonotype was observed a handful of times. V usage is TRBV7-3 and J usage is TRBJ1-1; 10 bases match TRBD1. CDR3 length: 14 residues. V lost 5 bases, J lost 7 bases, and 7 bases stayed unmatched. CDR1 and CDR2 from the germline V gene are SGHTA and FQGTGA. CDR3 coding DNA: TGTGCCAGCAGCAAGACAGGGGGCGCAGATGAAGCTTTCTTT. This codes for CASSKTGGADEAFF.

This clonotype was counted once. V usage is TRBV14 and J usage is TRBJ1-2; D unclear. From germline, CDR1 is SGHDN and CDR2 FVKESK. Trimming took 4 bases from V and 0 from J, leaving 3 bases between them. The CDR3 is made up of 12 amino acids. In DNA, the CDR3 is TGTGCCAGCAGCCGCACTAACTATGGCTACACCTTC. Protein product: CASSRTNYGYTF.

The chain employs TRBV20-1 and TRBJ1-4; 9 bases agree with TRBD1. Unmatched junction bases numbered 6, after V lost 2 bases and J lost 8 bases. Germline-derived CDR1 and CDR2 are DFQATT and SNEGSKA (reference sequence). The CDR3 has 14 residues. CDR3 coding DNA: TGCAGTGCTAGATCCGGGACAGGGCCCGAAAAACTGTTTTTT. Amino acid sequence: CSARSGTGPEKLFF.